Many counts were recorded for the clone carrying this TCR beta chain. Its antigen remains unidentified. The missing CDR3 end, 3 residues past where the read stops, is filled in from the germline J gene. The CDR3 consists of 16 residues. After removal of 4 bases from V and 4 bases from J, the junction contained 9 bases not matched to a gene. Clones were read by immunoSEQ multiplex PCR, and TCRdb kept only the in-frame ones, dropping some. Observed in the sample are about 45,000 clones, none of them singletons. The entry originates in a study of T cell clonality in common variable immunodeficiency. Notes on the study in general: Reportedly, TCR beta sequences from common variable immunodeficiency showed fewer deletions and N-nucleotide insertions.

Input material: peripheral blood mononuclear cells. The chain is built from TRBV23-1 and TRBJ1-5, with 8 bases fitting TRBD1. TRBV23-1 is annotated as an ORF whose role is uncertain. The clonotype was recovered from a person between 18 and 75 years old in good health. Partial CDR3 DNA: TGCGCCAGCAGTCCCCCAAATGACAGGGGTAATCAGCCC. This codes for CASSPPNDRGNQP. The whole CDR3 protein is CASSPPNDRGNQPQHF.